This TCR beta chain originates from a study of sequential checkpoint blockade in melanoma (dated by TCRdb to the late 2010s). Some background on the complete study: Patients were randomized 1:1 to first-line nivolumab followed by ipilimumab (arm A) or ipilimumab followed by nivolumab (arm B). Maintenance nivolumab was given following each of the two trial sequences.

The treatment or condition label on this specimen signifies: randomized to nivolumab then ipilimumab (arm A) or the reverse (arm B). No trial patient had received prior DNA-damaging chemotherapy. On a FACS Aria II flow cytometer, live CD3+CD8+ cells that were negative for CD19 and CD56 were sorted from thawed PBMCs. Samples came from patients with melanoma in CheckMate 064, a randomized, open-label phase II trial of sequential checkpoint blockade. Peripheral blood mononuclear cells were obtained through leukapheresis, purified using Ficoll-Paque, and frozen in human serum containing roughly 10% DMSO. Right after sorting, the blood CD3+CD8+ cells were verified to be >95% pure, and DNA extraction followed. Points on this clone: The antigen it binds to is not known. Base qualities were left out, and no much larger clone turns up one base away.

Results the study describes overall, beyond this receptor: Larger, independent patient cohorts are needed to validate the response-prediction model that combines TCR metrics and mutation burden.

TCRbeta CDR3 regions were immunosequenced from genomic DNA with the immunoSEQ Assay. Before high-throughput sequencing, the genomic DNA was amplified using bias-controlled multiplex PCR. The study's processing was this. To quantify the absolute abundance of each unique TCRbeta CDR3 region, the sequences were collapsed and filtered. Clonality, defined as 1 minus Pielou's evenness, was calculated using only productive rearrangements. A previously published method was used to identify clones whose frequencies were significantly greater in on-treatment samples than in baseline samples. In its TCRdb copy, this immuneACCESS table keeps in-frame sequences only and misses some clones. Where compared with another copy, unresolved V genes explain less than half of these, and the others have no known cause. That table is the source of V, J and clone size, and D and trimming were worked out from the DNA. The table for this sample lists more than 9,500 clones; over 60% of them were counted only once. Over 9% of the sample rests with the top ten.

Taken from cysteine to phenylalanine, the CDR3 has 14 residues. Kept here is only the CDR3 DNA, which spans 42 bases and is read in frame from base 1. As encoded in the germline V gene, CDR1 is SGHNT while CDR2 is YENEEA. V is shortened by 1 base, J by 9 bases, and the region joining them spans 13 bases. The sample was CD8+ T cells sorted from blood (inferred from file names), taken from a patient given nivolumab and ipilimumab in sequence. This clonotype was obtained from a human donor with melanoma. The V gene is TRBV11-3 and the J gene is TRBJ2-1; TRBD1 is a possible D gene, resting on 6 matching bases. The DNA reads as follows: TGTGCCAGCAGCTTAGCCCGGGACACTATTGAGCAGTTCTTC. This is translated as CASSLARDTIEQFF.